The rows below give T cell receptor beta chains drawn from one sample of a study of blood T cell repertoires in COVID-19. Using immunoSEQ multiplex PCR, the repertoire was profiled, and TCRdb retains in-frame clones only, with some absent. The repertoire has about 110,000 clones, 84% of them found once; the top ten carry over 7.5%. Sequenced material: peripheral blood. Every receptor here comes from a woman aged 35 to 49 with acute or convalescent COVID-19. Each CDR3 is given with its conserved first and last residue. A D gene is named only where the DNA matches it firmly. A clone size is listed for some rows: how often the clone was seen (once, few, many), or a class if it is expanded.

size	V	D	J	DNA	CDR3
.	TRBV6-5	TRBD1	TRBJ1-2	TGTGCCAGCAGCCCGACAGGGTACAACTATGGCTACACCTTC	CASSPTGYNYGYTF
.	TRBV10-2	.	TRBJ2-7	TGCGCCAGCATGGCAGGGCCGACCTACGAGCAGTACTTC	CASMAGPTYEQYF
.	TRBV18	.	TRBJ1-5	TGTGCCAGCTCACATTTGGCAGATCATCAGCCCCAGCATTTT	CASSHLADHQPQHF
.	TRBV2	TRBD2	TRBJ2-1	TGTGCCAGCAGTGACGAAGCGGGGGGACGGAATGAGCAGTTCTTC	CASSDEAGGRNEQFF
.	TRBV6-5	.	TRBJ1-3	TGTGCCAGCAGTTACGACAGCGTCTTCTCTGGAAACACCATATATTTT	CASSYDSVFSGNTIYF
.	TRBV27	.	TRBJ2-3	TGTGCCAGCAGTTCAGGGGGAGGTACTTGGGTAGATACGCAGTATTTT	CASSSGGGTWVDTQYF
.	TRBV5-5	.	TRBJ2-3	TGTGCCAGCAGCTTGCCCGCGGGTAGCACAGATACGCAGTATTTT	CASSLPAGSTDTQYF
.	TRBV5-6	TRBD1	TRBJ1-4	TGTGCCAGAACTGGGACAGGGGGCTTTAATGAAAAACTGTTTTTT	CARTGTGGFNEKLFF
.	TRBV7-2	.	TRBJ1-1	TGTGCCAGCAGCTCTGCGGAGAGGAACACTGAAGCTTTCTTT	CASSSAERNTEAFF
.	TRBV9	.	TRBJ2-1	TGTGCCAGCAGCGTAGGAATGACAGACGAGCAGTTCTTC	CASSVGMTDEQFF
.	TRBV4-1	.	TRBJ1-1	TGCGCCAGCAGCCAGCTGCAAGGGGATTTTACTGAAGCTTTCTTT	CASSQLQGDFTEAFF
.	TRBV19	.	TRBJ1-3	TGTGCCAGTACCCCCCCGGGGAAAAACTCTGGAAACACCATATATTTT	CASTPPGKNSGNTIYF
.	TRBV6-4	TRBD1	TRBJ1-5	TGTGCCAGCAGGGCACCCGGGGGGCCGGGACAGGGTTACAATCAGCCCCAGCATTTT	CASRAPGGPGQGYNQPQHF
.	TRBV6-5	TRBD1	TRBJ1-3	TGTGCCAGCAGTTCGGACAGGCCCCGCTCTGGAAACACCATATATTTT	CASSSDRPRSGNTIYF
.	TRBV27	TRBD2	TRBJ2-3	TGTGCCAGCAGTCATCTAGCGGGGGGTTTCACAGATACGCAGTATTTT	CASSHLAGGFTDTQYF
.	TRBV2	TRBD2	TRBJ2-5	TGTGCCAGCAAATGGACTAGCGGGGGGTCGCCCGCGACCCAGTACTTC	CASKWTSGGSPATQYF
.	TRBV18	TRBD1	TRBJ1-2	TGTGCCAGCTCACCATTCGACAGGGAAGGAGGATACACCTTC	CASSPFDREGGYTF
.	TRBV5-6	.	TRBJ2-7	TGTGCCAGCAGCTTGGTTCCAGCGGGGACAACCTACGAGCAGTACTTC	CASSLVPAGTTYEQYF
.	TRBV25-1	TRBD1	TRBJ1-4	TGTGCCAGCAGTGAATTCACAGGGGGCTACGATGAAAAACTGTTTTTT	CASSEFTGGYDEKLFF
.	TRBV2	TRBD1	TRBJ1-2	TGTGCCAGCAGTGTGCAGGGGGCATATGGCTACACCTTC	CASSVQGAYGYTF
.	TRBV5-1	.	TRBJ2-3	TGCGCCAGCAGCTTGGTCCTAGGTCATACAGATACGCAGTATTTT	CASSLVLGHTDTQYF
.	TRBV7-2	TRBD2	TRBJ2-3	TGTGCCAGCAGCTTTCGTACCGGGACTAGCGGGGGGGAGTCAGATACGCAGTATTTT	CASSFRTGTSGGESDTQYF
.	TRBV2	.	TRBJ1-5	TGTGCCAGCAGTGAAGTCAGGGTTCGGCAGCCCCAGCATTTT	CASSEVRVRQPQHF
.	TRBV4-1	TRBD2	TRBJ2-7	TGCGCCAGCAGCCTCTACTTTAGCGGGGGGGTTCAGTACGAGCAGTACTTC	CASSLYFSGGVQYEQYF
.	TRBV9	.	TRBJ2-7	TGTGCCAGCAGCCCGCGATGGGGGGAGCAGCAGTACTTC	CASSPRWGEQQYF
.	TRBV3-1/TRBV3-2	TRBD1	TRBJ1-2	TGTGCCAGCAGCCGATCGATCGACAGGGGGGATGGCTACACCTTC	CASSRSIDRGDGYTF
once	TRBV5-6	.	TRBJ1-4	TGTGCCAGCAGCCTCTTTACTAATGAAAAACTGTTTTTT	CASSLFTNEKLFF
.	TRBV14	TRBD2	TRBJ2-1	TGTGCCAGCAGCCAAGGAGCTAGCGGGTACTACAATGAGCAGTTCTTC	CASSQGASGYYNEQFF
.	TRBV7-9	.	TRBJ1-5	TGTGCCAGCAGCTCTCAGGGAGGGAGTAGTCAGCCCCAGCATTTT	CASSSQGGSSQPQHF
.	TRBV7-2	.	TRBJ2-3	TGTGCCAGCAGCTTAGCCTCCACTAGCACAGATACGCAGTATTTT	CASSLASTSTDTQYF
once	TRBV18	.	TRBJ2-7	TGTGCCAGCTCACCTGGCACAGGGTTCGGCGAGCAGTACTTC	CASSPGTGFGEQYF
.	TRBV6-1	TRBD1	TRBJ2-1	TGTGCCAGCAGTGGCCGACAGGGGGGCTCCTACAATGAGCAGTTCTTC	CASSGRQGGSYNEQFF
.	TRBV23-1	.	TRBJ1-2	TGCGCCAGCATCCCTCTCAACTCGCACCGAGTCTATGGCTACACCTTC	CASIPLNSHRVYGYTF
.	TRBV4-1	.	TRBJ1-1	TGCGCCAGCAGCCAAGAAGAGTACCTCACTGAAGCTTTCTTT	CASSQEEYLTEAFF
.	TRBV6-5	.	TRBJ1-3	TGTGCCACCAAGGGGATCTCTGCCGGAAACACCATATATTTT	CATKGISAGNTIYF
.	TRBV9	TRBD1	TRBJ1-4	TGTGCCAGCAGCGAGACAGGGGGTGGGCGGGCTGAAAAACTGTTTTTT	CASSETGGGRAEKLFF
.	TRBV24-1	TRBD2	TRBJ2-1	TGTGCCACCGCCCCCCGGGGGGGCGACTACAATGAGCAGTTCTTC	CATAPRGGDYNEQFF
.	TRBV5-6	TRBD1	TRBJ1-1	TGTGCCAGCAGCCGGGACAGGAACACTGAAGCTTTCTTT	CASSRDRNTEAFF
.	TRBV7-9	.	TRBJ1-1	TGTGCCAGCAGCTCCCTCAGGGGGAACACTGAAGCTTTCTTT	CASSSLRGNTEAFF
.	TRBV7-2	TRBD2	TRBJ2-5	TGTGCCAGCAGCTTAGGAGGCGGGGGACAAGAGACCCAGTACTTC	CASSLGGGGQETQYF
.	TRBV14	TRBD1	TRBJ2-2	TGTGCCAGCAGCCAGGACAGGGGGCGCGAACTCGCCGGGGAGCTGTTTTTT	CASSQDRGRELAGELFF
few	TRBV2	.	TRBJ1-3	TGTGCCAGCAAGGAGAGCTCTGGAAACACCATATATTTT	CASKESSGNTIYF
.	TRBV7-2	TRBD1	TRBJ2-7	TGTGCCAGCAGCGCCCGCCGGGACAGACCCTACGAGCAGTACTTC	CASSARRDRPYEQYF
few	TRBV7-2	.	TRBJ1-4	TGTGCCAGCAGCCCAAATAGGTCGGGGGGAAAACTGTTTTTT	CASSPNRSGGKLFF